This T cell receptor (beta chain) comes out of a study of blood T cell repertoires in COVID-19 (dated by TCRdb to the early 2020s). Background on the whole study: Collaborator samples came from the United States, Italy and Spain and covered acute and convalescent phases of COVID-19. A de-identified subject ID, COVID-19 status, age in years and sex were almost always included in the sample metadata. The prospective study material was composed of cDNA or gDNA derived from T cells, B-cell-depleted T cells, or PBMCs. Where available, HLA class I and class II types were obtained from metadata supplied by the sample provider rather than from assay-based typing. The dataset comprised deeply sampled blood TCRbeta repertoires from subjects exposed to, actively infected with, or recovered from COVID-19. Samples were obtained from the ongoing ImmuneRACE study (first 160 participants) and from over a thousand subjects provided by 6 global collaborators. A freely available public database, intended as a resource for researchers studying the immune response to SARS-CoV-2, is where the repertoires were released. Study-wide findings and limitations: How much clinical and demographic metadata was included differed by source and by participant, and the metadata was provided uncurated.

As regards this clone: Its antigen is not yet known. Base qualities are missing; no much larger clone stands one base away.

The germline V gene sets CDR1 to SNHLY and CDR2 to FYNNEI. From the cysteine through the phenylalanine, the CDR3 covers 14 amino acids. CDR3 DNA is the only sequence kept; it has 42 bases, read in frame from the first base. V is pruned by 6 bases and J by 10 bases, leaving 9 bases of the junction without a gene match. In the prospective study, participants were roughly 18 to 95 years old, resided in approximately 22 geographic areas of the United States, and were enrolled through a virtual design. In the prospective study, participants were assigned to cohorts based on the clinical history participants reported in a screening survey and a study questionnaire. Exposed participants had been in contact with someone with a PCR-confirmed or clinician-diagnosed COVID-19 case within 2 weeks of study entry. In the prospective study, whole blood, serum and a nasopharyngeal or oropharyngeal swab were collected from each participant by mobile phlebotomists. Over a roughly 2-month period, participants in the prospective study had the option of providing additional blood draws and questionnaires. Before DNA extraction, blood samples from the prospective study were shipped at room temperature or frozen.

TCRbeta CDR3 regions were amplified from genomic DNA by means of the immunoSEQ Assay, a bias-controlled multiplex PCR. As for the original processing: Within the assay, amplification of reference gene primers was used to estimate how many nucleated cells each sample contained. To quantify the absolute abundance of each unique TCRbeta CDR3 rearrangement, sequence reads were collapsed and filtered. For each sample, productive Simpson clonality was calculated by taking the square root of Simpson's diversity index across productive rearrangements. In TCRdb, the immuneACCESS table is reduced to in-frame sequences with V and J assigned. These tables do not hold every clone; where another copy was compared, an unresolved V gene accounts for under half, and the others remain unexplained. V and J calls and clone size are copied from that table; D and trimming were computed from the DNA. This sample gives approximately 380,000 clones in total; approximately 89% of them show up just once. Of the sample, 0.8% to 0.9% is held by the ten largest clones.

The clonotype was recovered from a woman between 40 and 55 years old who had been exposed to COVID-19. The sequence is built from TRBV2 and TRBJ1-4; a stretch of 9 junction bases matches TRBD1. The specimen was PBMCs or T cells enriched from blood (not recorded which). The CDR3: CASRDRGRPGKLFF. The nucleotides read TGTGCCAGCAGAGACAGGGGGAGACCGGGAAAACTGTTTTTT.